The entry below gives a single TCR beta chain sequence along with its context. Antigen specificity is unknown. The CDR3 consists of 14 residues. V lost 2 bases, J lost 1 base, and 1 base stayed unmatched. Germline-derived CDR1 and CDR2 are MNHNY and SVGAGI (reference sequence). This record belongs to a study of cytomegalovirus exposure and HLA in healthy donors. For the study at large: Tens of millions of unique TCRs from HLA-typed donors were held in an early release of data. Study observations and caveats: Earlier analysis found most TCR beta V segments productive about 90% or about 30% of the time.

Use of 60 Vbeta and 13 Jbeta primers characterized the PCR. The data were produced by immunoSEQ multiplex PCR, yet TCRdb's version contains in-frame clones alone and is incomplete. The sample consists of 110,000 or so clones, approximately 67% of them appearing once. The chain carries TRBV6-6 and TRBJ1-1; 7 bases map to TRBD1. The sequenced material came from PBMCs. The sequence was obtained from a man younger than 35 in good health and CMV-seropositive. This chain's CDR3 is CASSYGTANTEAFF. CDR3 bases: TGTGCCAGCAGTTACGGGACAGCGAACACTGAAGCTTTCTTT.